The rows below give T cell receptor beta chains drawn from one sample of a study of cytomegalovirus exposure and HLA in healthy donors. The data were produced by immunoSEQ multiplex PCR, yet TCRdb's version contains in-frame clones alone and is incomplete. The sample shows about 150,000 clones, less than 85% of them seen only once. What was sequenced was PBMCs. These receptors all come from a boy aged 2 to 10 in good health and CMV-seronegative. Each CDR3 is given with its conserved first and last residue. D genes are given only for firm matches.

J gene: TRBJ2-3
D gene: TRBD2
V gene: TRBV5-6
CDR3 protein: CASSTGGAGADTQYF

J gene: TRBJ1-4
D gene: TRBD1
V gene: TRBV27
CDR3 protein: CASSPDRVYLEKLFF

J gene: TRBJ2-7
D gene: TRBD2
V gene: TRBV7-8
CDR3 protein: CASSLGTGEGFF

J gene: TRBJ2-7
D gene: -
V gene: TRBV30
CDR3 protein: CAWSVQYEQYF

J gene: TRBJ1-2
D gene: TRBD1
V gene: TRBV5-4
CDR3 protein: CASSGTGPWDGYTF

J gene: TRBJ1-4
D gene: TRBD1
V gene: TRBV27
CDR3 protein: CASSANRGELFF

J gene: TRBJ2-2
D gene: -
V gene: TRBV28
CDR3 protein: CASSFFTRGGPGELFF

J gene: TRBJ1-3
D gene: -
V gene: TRBV5-6
CDR3 protein: CASSSTGGAGNTIYF

J gene: TRBJ1-5
D gene: TRBD1
V gene: TRBV6-1
CDR3 protein: CASTPDRNNQPQHF

J gene: TRBJ1-4
D gene: TRBD1
V gene: TRBV11-2
CDR3 protein: CASRQGQGGTNEKLFF

J gene: TRBJ1-1
D gene: TRBD1
V gene: TRBV15
CDR3 protein: CATSREPGQGAGTEAFF

J gene: TRBJ1-2
D gene: TRBD1
V gene: TRBV5-1
CDR3 protein: CASRRTGTNYGYTF